This is a list of T cell receptor beta chains from one sample in a study of siplizumab effects on memory and regulatory T cells. Produced via immunoSEQ multiplex PCR; TCRdb's table is partial and in-frame only. The table lists 100,000 or so clones, 92% of them singletons. The sequenced material came from non-Treg CD4+ T cells sorted from blood. The receptor set was obtained from a human donor in good health. Both conserved end residues are part of each CDR3. A D gene is named only where the DNA matches it firmly. The size field is filled for only some rows; it gives once, few, many or a size class.

v_gene: TRBV11-2; j_gene: TRBJ2-7; d_gene: TRBD2; abundance: once; CDR3aa: CASSQTSPGGEQYF; CDR3nt: TGTGCCAGCAGCCAGACTAGCCCGGGAGGAGAGCAGTACTTC
v_gene: TRBV9; j_gene: TRBJ1-1; d_gene: TRBD1; abundance: NA; CDR3aa: CASSPAGTGVVTFF; CDR3nt: TGTGCCAGCAGCCCAGCGGGGACAGGGGTTGTGACTTTCTTT
v_gene: TRBV28; j_gene: TRBJ2-1; d_gene: NA; abundance: NA; CDR3aa: CASSTNEQFF; CDR3nt: TGTGCCAGCAGCACGAATGAGCAGTTCTTC
v_gene: TRBV9; j_gene: TRBJ2-2; d_gene: NA; abundance: NA; CDR3aa: CASSESSRELFF; CDR3nt: TGTGCCAGCAGCGAGAGTAGTCGGGAGCTGTTTTTT
v_gene: TRBV7-2; j_gene: TRBJ1-3; d_gene: NA; abundance: NA; CDR3aa: CASSLVAGTGNTIYF; CDR3nt: TGTGCCAGCAGCTTAGTCGCTGGAACGGGAAACACCATATATTTT
v_gene: TRBV27; j_gene: TRBJ1-1; d_gene: TRBD1; abundance: NA; CDR3aa: CASRRPGTASPSVFF; CDR3nt: TGTGCCAGCAGACGTCCCGGGACAGCTTCCCCGTCAGTTTTCTTT
v_gene: TRBV6-6; j_gene: TRBJ2-7; d_gene: NA; abundance: NA; CDR3aa: CASRATGEQYF; CDR3nt: TGTGCCAGCAGGGCCACAGGGGAGCAGTACTTC
v_gene: TRBV2; j_gene: TRBJ2-1; d_gene: TRBD2; abundance: once; CDR3aa: CASSSGTSGHNEQFF; CDR3nt: TGTGCCAGCAGCTCCGGGACTAGCGGTCACAATGAGCAGTTCTTC
v_gene: TRBV27; j_gene: TRBJ2-1; d_gene: NA; abundance: NA; CDR3aa: CASNRPDGNEQFF; CDR3nt: TGTGCCAGCAACAGGCCCGACGGTAATGAGCAGTTCTTC
v_gene: TRBV29-1; j_gene: TRBJ1-2; d_gene: NA; abundance: NA; CDR3aa: CSVEDPAGAYGYTF; CDR3nt: TGCAGCGTTGAAGACCCGGCGGGGGCATATGGCTACACCTTC
v_gene: TRBV27; j_gene: TRBJ2-4; d_gene: TRBD1; abundance: NA; CDR3aa: CASTSTGENIQYF; CDR3nt: TGTGCCAGCACCTCCACAGGGGAAAACATTCAGTACTTC
v_gene: TRBV25-1; j_gene: TRBJ1-2; d_gene: NA; abundance: NA; CDR3aa: CASRGGDYGYTF; CDR3nt: TGTGCCAGCAGAGGGGGGGACTATGGCTACACCTTC
v_gene: TRBV18; j_gene: TRBJ2-6; d_gene: TRBD1; abundance: NA; CDR3aa: CASSPGQGARGANVLTF; CDR3nt: TGTGCCAGCTCACCGGGACAGGGGGCGAGGGGGGCCAACGTCCTGACTTTC
v_gene: TRBV7-9; j_gene: TRBJ2-1; d_gene: TRBD2; abundance: NA; CDR3aa: CASSLVASGSDGEQFF; CDR3nt: TGTGCCAGCAGCTTAGTCGCTAGCGGTTCCGACGGTGAGCAGTTCTTC